The rows below give T cell receptor beta chains drawn from one sample of a study of T-cell reconstitution after alpha-beta-depleted transplantation in children. A single record per CDR3 protein comes from TCRdb applying MiXCR to the PCR reads. Of 550,000 to 600,000 distinct CDR3 sequences listed, roughly 24% are singletons. Specimen: PBMCs, mostly from graft donor cells, collected 360 days after TCRalphabeta/CD19-depleted stem cell transplant. Source of these receptors: a boy less than two years old who had a stem cell transplant for acute myeloid leukemia, so the T cells may come from the graft donor. CDR3s include the opening cysteine and the closing phenylalanine or tryptophan. A D gene is named only where the DNA matches it firmly. Expanded clones get a size class; other rows say once, few or many, or leave the size out.

>many|TRBJ2-5|TRBV10-3|.
CAISGLGETQYF
TGTGCCATCAGTGGGCTCGGAGAGACCCAGTACTTC
>few|TRBJ1-1|TRBV12-3/TRBV12-4|.
CASSLALRTEAFF
TGTGCCAGCAGTTTAGCGCTGAGGACTGAAGCTTTCTTT
>.|TRBJ2-7|TRBV20-1|.
CSPVGGQGVDEQYF
TGCAGTCCCGTGGGAGGGCAGGGGGTCGACGAGCAGTACTTC
>.|TRBJ2-1|TRBV20-1|.
CSAPLGNEQFF
TGCAGTGCTCCGTTGGGGAATGAGCAGTTCTTC
>few|TRBJ1-1|TRBV6-5|.
CASSYSKDSRAEAFF
TGTGCCAGCAGTTACTCGAAAGACAGTAGAGCTGAAGCTTTCTTT
>.|TRBJ1-4|TRBV15|.
CATSRDWGGGATNEKLFF
TGTGCCACCAGCAGAGATTGGGGCGGGGGCGCAACTAATGAAAAACTGTTTTTT
>few|TRBJ2-5|TRBV29-1|TRBD1
CSVKRTGRRETQYF
TGCAGCGTTAAAAGGACAGGCCGACGGGAGACCCAGTACTTC
>.|TRBJ1-1|TRBV20-1|.
CSAYDRPAREAFF
TGCAGTGCGTACGACAGGCCCGCGAGGGAAGCTTTCTTT
>few|TRBJ2-1|TRBV20-1|TRBD2
CSARKPSGRYNEQFF
TGCAGTGCTAGAAAACCTAGCGGGCGCTACAATGAGCAGTTCTTC
>few|TRBJ1-1|TRBV20-1|.
CSASGQSNTEAFF
TGCAGTGCTAGCGGGCAAAGCAACACTGAAGCTTTCTTT
>.|TRBJ1-1|TRBV20-1|.
CSASPRMGTGVAEAFF
TGCAGTGCTAGCCCCCGGATGGGAACCGGAGTGGCTGAAGCTTTCTTT
>.|TRBJ1-4|TRBV7-2|.
CASSLNGPTNEKLFF
TGTGCCAGCAGCTTAAACGGACCAACTAATGAAAAACTGTTTTTT
>.|TRBJ2-2|TRBV12-3/TRBV12-4|.
CASSLTGAGELFF
TGTGCCAGCAGTTTGACGGGGGCCGGGGAGCTGTTTTTT
>few|TRBJ2-5|TRBV6-1|TRBD1
CASNRDREETQYF
TGTGCCAGCAACCGGGACAGGGAAGAGACCCAGTACTTC
>.|TRBJ1-5|TRBV4-3|.
CASSQDFIPHQPQHF
TGCGCCAGCAGCCAAGATTTCATTCCCCATCAGCCCCAGCATTTT
>few|TRBJ2-3|TRBV12-3/TRBV12-4|.
CASMRVTDTQYF
TGTGCCAGCATGCGGGTCACAGATACGCAGTATTTT
>.|TRBJ1-1|TRBV12-3/TRBV12-4|.
CASSPDLRAPEAFF
TGTGCCAGCAGTCCGGACCTGAGAGCTCCTGAAGCTTTCTTT
>few|TRBJ1-1|TRBV5-1|TRBD1
CASSLPPYTGANTEAFF
TGCGCCAGCAGCTTGCCACCCTACACAGGGGCGAACACTGAAGCTTTCTTT
>many|TRBJ2-7|TRBV7-9|TRBD2
CASSGAPGGEQYF
TGTGCCAGCAGCGGAGCTCCGGGGGGCGAGCAGTACTTC
>.|TRBJ2-3|TRBV7-3|TRBD2
CASSLGASGGFTDTQYF
TGTGCCAGCAGCTTAGGAGCTAGCGGGGGGTTCACAGATACGCAGTATTTT
>many|TRBJ2-6|TRBV29-1|TRBD1
CSALNRDRELSGANVLTF
TGCAGCGCTTTGAACCGGGACAGGGAACTCTCTGGGGCCAACGTCCTGACTTTC
>many|TRBJ2-7|TRBV9|TRBD1
CASSPGTGSEQYF
TGTGCCAGCAGCCCTGGGACAGGGTCTGAGCAGTACTTC
>.|TRBJ2-5|TRBV6-1|TRBD1
CASSVQGSQETQYF
TGTGCCAGCAGTGTACAGGGGTCCCAAGAGACCCAGTACTTC
>few|TRBJ2-2|TRBV18|.
CASSPDRYSLSTGELFF
TGTGCCAGCTCACCGGATCGCTACAGCCTATCCACCGGGGAGCTGTTTTTT
>.|TRBJ2-6|TRBV20-1|.
CSARDLGQSSSGANVLTF
TGCAGTGCTAGAGATCTCGGGCAGTCCTCCTCTGGGGCCAACGTCCTGACTTTC
>many|TRBJ2-3|TRBV7-2|.
CASSTPRSGLSPDTQYF
TGTGCCAGCAGCACCCCCAGGAGCGGTTTGAGCCCGGATACGCAGTATTTT
>.|TRBJ2-2|TRBV5-6|TRBD1
CASSFDRGQLNTGELFF
TGTGCCAGCAGCTTCGACAGGGGACAGCTCAACACCGGGGAGCTGTTTTTT
>few|TRBJ2-5|TRBV12-3/TRBV12-4|TRBD1
CASSSTGGVGTQYF
TGTGCCAGCAGCTCAACAGGGGGTGTTGGGACCCAGTACTTC